The 18 T cell receptor beta chains listed next were all sequenced from one sample in a study of T cells expressing NK-cell markers. No DNA is given; TCRdb re-called the 5' RACE reads and lists each CDR3 protein once. The sample includes 400,000 or so distinct CDR3 sequences. Source material: blood T cells: a sorted CD56 or NKG2C T cell subset, CD4+ or CD8+ T cells, or bulk PBMC T cells (not recorded which). The receptors were sampled from a woman aged 45-60 years in good health.

This CDR3 is CASSQIDGSNQPQHF. The V call is TRBV5-5, the J call TRBJ1-5. The CDR3 totals 15 residues. Germline V CDR1 and CDR2: SGHKS, YYEKEE (reference sequence).

The rearrangement joins TRBV21-1 to TRBJ2-7; TCRdb proposes TRBD2, but this gene call is untestable without DNA. TRBV21-1 counts as a pseudogene. The CDR3 is made up of 15 amino acids. CDR3 residues: CASSKLGLEPYEQYF.

The chain carries TRBV12-3 or TRBV12-4 and TRBJ2-3. This CDR3 is 13 amino acids long. The CDR3 sequence: CASRSLRIDTQYF.

J is TRBJ1-1 and V is TRBV5-1. CDR1 is SGHRS and CDR2 is YFSETQ in the germline V gene. The CDR3 is 14 residues long. CDR3 protein: CASSLVGESVEAFF.

V and J are TRBV7-8 and TRBJ2-1; TCRdb reports TRBD2, a call that lacks DNA to check it against. Germline CDR1 and CDR2: SGHVS and FQNEAQ. The CDR3 extends over 15 amino acids. CDR3 residues: CASSQTGTSGRAQFF.

This rearrangement joins TRBV7-2 to TRBJ2-1; TCRdb reports TRBD2, a call that lacks DNA to check it against. Germline V lookup: CDR1 SGHTA, CDR2 FQGNSA. This CDR3 has 16 residues. This chain's CDR3 is CASSLSGTSPNNEQFF.

The chain couples TRBV25-1 to TRBJ2-1; the D call from TCRdb, TRBD2, cannot be confirmed without DNA. In germline, CDR1 is MGHDK, CDR2 SYGVNS. The CDR3 is 14 residues long. CDR3: CASIGLAGVYEQFF.

The chain employs TRBV7-2 and TRBJ2-5; the TCRdb call, TRBD1, lacks DNA for checking. Germline V CDR1 and CDR2: SGHTA, FQGNSA. This CDR3 comprises 15 residues. CDR3 region: CASSFWDSGKETQYF.

This chain connects TRBV6-5 to TRBJ2-1; TCRdb gives TRBD1 as the D gene, but with no DNA this cannot be confirmed. Germline V CDR1 and CDR2: MNHEY, SVGAGI. The CDR3 covers 15 residues. The chain's CDR3 is CASSHTQGPYNEQFF.

The gene calls are TRBV9 and TRBJ2-7; as DNA is missing, the TRBD2 call by TCRdb cannot be tested. The CDR3 runs 16 residues. Germline V CDR1 and CDR2: SGDLS, YYNGEE. The CDR3: CASSPRSATSVYEQYF.

CDR3 in amino acids: CASSQDHRVGTQYF. J is TRBJ2-3 and V is TRBV4-1; the D call of TRBD1 rests on TCRdb alone, since no DNA is present to check it. Germline V gene data show CDR1 as MGHRA and CDR2 as YSYEKL. The CDR3 is made up of 14 amino acids.

The chain uses TRBV5-1 and TRBJ2-1; no DNA is available, so the TRBD2 call from TCRdb remains unchecked. The germline gives CDR1 SGHRS, CDR2 YFSETQ. CDR3 size: 17 residues. The CDR3 here is CASSLGSGLATYNEQFF.

The chain joins TRBV24-1 to TRBJ2-2; absent DNA, TCRdb's TRBD2 call cannot be checked. The CDR3 extends over 13 amino acids. The germline V gene has CDR1 KGHDR and CDR2 SFDVKD. CDR3 protein: CATRTSEYGELFF.

V and J are TRBV27 and TRBJ2-1; TCRdb selects TRBD2, and the lack of DNA leaves this call unchecked. Germline V lookup: CDR1 MNHEY, CDR2 SMNVEV (reference sequence). The CDR3 covers 18 residues. CDR3 sequence reads: CASSLRVGASGIYNEQFF.

The chain joins TRBV5-4 to TRBJ2-1; TCRdb indicates TRBD2, and absent DNA this call remains unverified. Germline V lookup: CDR1 SGHNT, CDR2 YYREEE (reference sequence). CDR3 size: 15 residues. The CDR3 region is CASSLMASVWNEQFF.

The chain couples TRBV6-5 to TRBJ1-1. CDR1 and CDR2 (germline): MNHEY, SVGAGI. The CDR3 covers 13 residues. The chain's CDR3 is CASSYRAESEAFF.

The rearrangement uses TRBV5-1 and TRBJ1-2. The CDR3 is 13 residues long. CDR1 SGHRS and CDR2 YFSETQ come from the germline V gene. CDR3 amino acids: CASSLEVGNGYTF.

The rearrangement uses TRBV7-9 and TRBJ1-2. CDR1 SEHNR and CDR2 FQNEAQ come from the germline V gene (reference sequence). This CDR3 has 13 residues. The CDR3 sequence: CASSLAGGVGYTF.